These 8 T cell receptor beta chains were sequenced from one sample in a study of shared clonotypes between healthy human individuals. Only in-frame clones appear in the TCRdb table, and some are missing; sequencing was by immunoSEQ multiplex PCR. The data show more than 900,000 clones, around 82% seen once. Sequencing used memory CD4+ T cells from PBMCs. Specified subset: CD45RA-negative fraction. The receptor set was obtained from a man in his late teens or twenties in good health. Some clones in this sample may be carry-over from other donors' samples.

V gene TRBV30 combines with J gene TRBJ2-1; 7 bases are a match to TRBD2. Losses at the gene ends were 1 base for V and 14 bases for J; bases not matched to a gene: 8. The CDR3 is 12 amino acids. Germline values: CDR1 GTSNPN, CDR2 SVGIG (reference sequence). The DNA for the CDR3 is TGTGCCTGGAGTGCAAGCGGGGTGCTAGAGTTCTTC. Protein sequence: CAWSASGVLEFF.

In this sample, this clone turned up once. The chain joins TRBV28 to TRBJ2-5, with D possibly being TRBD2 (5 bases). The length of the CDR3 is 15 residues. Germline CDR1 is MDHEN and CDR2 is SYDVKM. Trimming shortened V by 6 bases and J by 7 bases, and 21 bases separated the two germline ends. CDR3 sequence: CASSPLHGNAGTQYF. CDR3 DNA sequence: TGTGCCAGCAGCCCCTTACATGGGAATGCGGGGACCCAGTACTTC.

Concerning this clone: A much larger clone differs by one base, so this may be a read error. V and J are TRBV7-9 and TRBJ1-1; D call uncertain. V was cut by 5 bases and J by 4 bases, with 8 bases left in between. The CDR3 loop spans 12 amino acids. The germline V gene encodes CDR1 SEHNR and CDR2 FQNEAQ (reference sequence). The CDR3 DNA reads TGTGCCAGCAGCAAAGCAAGCACTGAAGCTTTCTTT. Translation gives CASSKASTEAFF.

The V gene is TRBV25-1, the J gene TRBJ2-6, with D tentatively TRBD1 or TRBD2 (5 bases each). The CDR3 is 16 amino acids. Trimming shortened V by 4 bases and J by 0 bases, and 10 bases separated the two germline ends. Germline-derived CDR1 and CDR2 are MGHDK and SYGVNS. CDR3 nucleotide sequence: TGTGCCAGCAGTGTTTTGGGGGTCTCTGGGGCCAACGTCCTGACTTTC. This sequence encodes CASSVLGVSGANVLTF.

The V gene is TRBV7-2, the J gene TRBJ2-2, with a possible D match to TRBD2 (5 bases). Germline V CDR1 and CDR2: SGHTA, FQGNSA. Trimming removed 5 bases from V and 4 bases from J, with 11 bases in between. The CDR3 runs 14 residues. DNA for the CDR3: TGTGCCAGCAGCCTCGGGGAGTTCACCGGGGAGCTGTTTTTT. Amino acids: CASSLGEFTGELFF. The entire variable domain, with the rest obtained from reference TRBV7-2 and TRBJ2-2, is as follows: GAGVSQSPSNKVTEKGKDVELRCDPISGHTALYWYRQSLGQGLEFLIYFQGNSAPDKSGLPSDRFSAERTGGSVSTLTIQRTQQEDSAVYLCASSLGEFTGELFFGEGSRLTVL.

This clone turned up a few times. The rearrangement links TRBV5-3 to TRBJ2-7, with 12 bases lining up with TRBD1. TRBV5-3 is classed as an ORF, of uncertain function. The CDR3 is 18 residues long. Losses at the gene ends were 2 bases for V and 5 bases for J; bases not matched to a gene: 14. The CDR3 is CARSLDAHSGTGGDEQYF. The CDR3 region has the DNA TGTGCCAGAAGCTTAGACGCCCATTCCGGGACAGGGGGCGACGAGCAGTACTTC.

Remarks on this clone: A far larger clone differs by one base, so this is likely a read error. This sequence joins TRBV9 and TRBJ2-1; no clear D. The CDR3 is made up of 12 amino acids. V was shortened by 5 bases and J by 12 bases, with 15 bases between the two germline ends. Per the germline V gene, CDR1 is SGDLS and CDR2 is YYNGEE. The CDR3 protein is CASSERFGGQFF. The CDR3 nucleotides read TGTGCCAGCAGTGAACGATTCGGTGGGCAGTTCTTC.

The CDR3 is CAILKGGDRGNGYTF. DNA for the CDR3: TGTGCCATCCTAAAGGGTGGGGACAGGGGGAACGGCTACACCTTC. The chain joins TRBV28 to TRBJ1-2; 11 positions agree with TRBD1. Losses at the gene ends were 10 bases for V and 8 bases for J; bases not matched to a gene: 15. The CDR3 totals 15 residues. Germline CDR1 MDHEN, CDR2 SYDVKM.